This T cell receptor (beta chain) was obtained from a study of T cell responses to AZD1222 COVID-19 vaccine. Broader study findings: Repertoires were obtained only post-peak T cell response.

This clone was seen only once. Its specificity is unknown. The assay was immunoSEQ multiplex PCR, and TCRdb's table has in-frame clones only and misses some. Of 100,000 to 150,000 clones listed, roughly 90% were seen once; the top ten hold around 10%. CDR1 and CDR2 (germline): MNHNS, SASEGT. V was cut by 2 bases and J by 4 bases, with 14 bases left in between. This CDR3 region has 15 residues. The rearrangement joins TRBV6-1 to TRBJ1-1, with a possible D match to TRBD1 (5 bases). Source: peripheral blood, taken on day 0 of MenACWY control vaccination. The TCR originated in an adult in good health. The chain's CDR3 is CASSEWGRRVTEAFF. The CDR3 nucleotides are TGTGCCAGCAGTGAATGGGGCAGACGAGTCACTGAAGCTTTCTTT.